This record concerns one T cell receptor (beta chain) sequence. CD45RO-negative, CCR7-positively selected cells formed the naive CD8 fraction, excluding terminally differentiated effector memory CD45RA+ cells. These data originate in a study of shared clonotypes between healthy human individuals. CDR1 and CDR2 from the germline V gene are SGHRS and YFSETQ. V was clipped by 2 bases and J by 6 bases, with 9 bases between them. The CDR3 runs 13 residues. This table comes from immunoSEQ multiplex PCR, and its TCRdb copy is limited to in-frame clones, with some not included. The data contain fewer than 1 million clones, around 96% of them seen just once; the ten biggest clones take up around 0.21%.

J is TRBJ1-5 and V is TRBV5-1; no definite D call. Material for sequencing was naive CD8+ T cells sorted from blood. This clonotype was sampled from a man aged 25 to 40 in good health. The CDR3 DNA reads TGCGCCAGCAGCTTTGAGGAAGGTCAGCCCCAGCATTTT. Protein: CASSFEEGQPQHF.